This entry is about one T cell receptor beta chain. A few counts support this clone. Its specific antigen is unknown. Qualities for individual bases were not recorded, and no much larger clone is one base off. As encoded in the germline V gene, CDR1 is SNHLY while CDR2 is FYNNEI. V sheds 6 bases and J sheds 4 bases, leaving 9 bases between their ends. The CDR3 numbers 12 residues from cysteine through phenylalanine. Left in the record is the CDR3 DNA by itself, 36 bases read in frame from the first base. The High Capacity cDNA Reverse Transcription Kit was used to reverse transcribe all of the isolated RNA, meaning that expressed TCRB transcripts were what got sequenced. Deep immunoSEQ sequencing was applied to naive, central memory and regulatory T cell samples, giving an average of roughly 3.5 million total reads per sample. Sorted cells were lysed in RLT buffer and RNA was extracted with DNase-treated RNeasy Micro or Mini kits, depending on cell number. To prevent cross-contamination, every cell subset was processed on its own, while patient and healthy donor samples were processed together. Using the immunoSEQ multiplex PCR, TCRB sequences were amplified from cDNA into 87-bp fragments spanning the CDR3 region. Sequencing of the amplicons was performed on the Illumina HiSeq platform. The paper's processing steps were these. PCR bias was computationally corrected using synthetic template baselines, reads within Hamming distance 2 were collapsed, and singletons that could not be merged were discarded. Reads were aligned against IMGT to assign V, D and J genes, CDR3 length and insertions or deletions at six rearrangement sites. Within each subset, clonotype counts were normalized to sorted cell number, after which true diversity and Gini coefficients were computed with the tcR R package. The overlap coefficient, calculated on TCRB nucleotide sequences, was used to quantify repertoire sharing. The source is immuneACCESS, and TCRdb retained only in-frame sequences with V and J called. Part of the clones is not carried over; for the studies checked, unresolved V genes explain less than half of this, and the remainder is unexplained. The V and J calls and the clone size are those of that table, but D and trimming were determined from the DNA. This sample gives 240,000 or so clones in total; about 30% of them show up just once. More than 3% of the sample is held by the ten biggest clonotypes.

The entry originates in a study of beta chain features in type 1 diabetes (dated by TCRdb to 2017 to 2018). Concerning the study at large: Mean age, gender distribution, total cell number and subset yield were not different between patients and healthy donors. A total of 107,917,701 sorted cells were examined across all samples, and the number of cells per subset was strongly correlated with RNA yield. The study compared the TCRB repertoires of sorted circulating CD4+ T cell subsets in recently diagnosed type 1 diabetes patients with those in matched healthy donors. Naive and central memory subsets were obtained from all 30 or so donors, but regulatory and stem cell-like memory subsets were isolated from only 8 patients and roughly 8 healthy donors. The paper as a whole reports these results and caveats: A moderate but significant shortening of TCRB CDR3 length was observed in type 1 diabetes patients in all four CD4+ subsets. HLA sub-analyses involved small numbers of individuals, so any influence of HLA type on TCRB rearrangement remained unresolved. Fewer insertions and more nucleotide deletions at VDJ recombination sites were observed in patients with type 1 diabetes, implying thymic rearrangement abnormalities. Because cDNA was sequenced instead of genomic DNA, highly expressing activated cells could be over-represented, though the groups showed no difference in activation or CD3 levels. PCR may preferentially amplify shorter templates, but because patient and control samples were amplified and corrected together, any resulting skew would affect both groups equally. Naive, central memory and regulatory TCRB repertoires appeared to be more alike among patients than among healthy donors.

From each donor, a single peripheral blood sample of about 110 mL on average was drawn into heparinised tubes. A BD FACSAria II was used to sort naive, central memory, regulatory and stem cell-like memory CD4+ T cells with a panel that included CD45RO, CCR7, CD25, CD127, CD95 and CD27. All sorted populations exceeded 95% purity. PBMCs were isolated right away by Lymphoprep density gradient centrifugation and were stained directly, without culture. So that batch effects would be minimized, each experiment stained and sorted samples in pairs, pairing one healthy donor with one patient. This clonotype was sampled from a man aged 25-45 years in good health. The rearrangement joined TRBV2 to TRBJ1-2, with the D segment identity uncertain. The specimen was central memory CD4+ T cells from blood. The nucleotides read TGTGCCAGCAGGGGCGCCAGCTATGGCTACACCTTC. It translates to CASRGASYGYTF.